A single sample gave rise to the 2 T cell receptor beta chains below, sequenced in a study of shared clonotypes between healthy human individuals (dated by TCRdb to the early 2020s). The protocol used for the library was the immunoSEQ multiplex PCR assay. This is the immuneACCESS table as TCRdb keeps it, with only in-frame sequences that have V and J called. A part of the clones is gone; compared with another copy, unresolved V genes explain less than half, and the rest is unexplained. The sample records roughly 530,000 clones, 90% to 96% of which are singletons. The ten largest account for less than 0.06% of the sample. Sequencing was performed on naive CD4+ T cells sorted from blood. The cell subset or site tag for this specimen amounts to: CD45RA+ positively selected. The receptors were sampled from a woman under 40 in good health.

This clone is a singleton in its sample. V is TRBV11-2 and J is TRBJ2-1; D remains unclear. Germline CDR1 and CDR2: SGHAT and FQNNGV. This CDR3 has 15 residues. Trimming stripped 1 base from V and 5 bases from J, with 12 bases between. CDR3 DNA sequence: TGTGCCAGCAGCTTAGGTTTGCAGATAAACAATGAGCAGTTCTTC. Its protein is CASSLGLQINNEQFF.

The chain carries TRBV7-9 and TRBJ2-7; possibly TRBD1 for D (5 bases). The CDR3 length is 13 residues. Germline values: CDR1 SEHNR, CDR2 FQNEAQ (reference sequence). V gave up 4 bases and J gave up 5 bases, with 12 bases separating them. The CDR3 sequence is CASSSRVLNEQYF. CDR3 coding DNA: TGTGCCAGCAGCTCCAGGGTTCTGAACGAGCAGTACTTC. The whole variable domain, remainder taken from reference TRBV7-9 and TRBJ2-7, is DTGVSQNPRHKITKRGQNVTFRCDPISEHNRLYWYRQTLGQGPEFLTYFQNEAQLEKSRLLSDRFSAERPKGSFSTLEIQRTEQGDSAMYLCASSSRVLNEQYFGPGTRLTVT.